The 9 T cell receptor beta chains presented below share a single source sample, sequenced in a study of blood T cell repertoires in COVID-19. Here immunoSEQ multiplex PCR was the method, and the copy in TCRdb shows in-frame clones only, minus some. The table lists 200,000 to 250,000 clones, about nine tenths of them singletons, with about 7% in the top ten. Sequenced input: PBMCs or T cells enriched from blood (not recorded which). These receptors originate from a man aged 30 to 45 in a cohort exposed to, infected with or recovered from COVID-19 (not recorded which).

The V call is TRBV5-1, the J call TRBJ2-1; 9 bases align to TRBD1. The CDR3 runs to 15 residues. Germline CDR1 reads SGHRS; CDR2 reads YFSETQ. Trimming removed 0 bases from V and 6 bases from J; junction bases left unmatched: 4. This CDR3 reads CASSLEVTGGNEQFF. The CDR3 DNA follows: TGCGCCAGCAGCTTGGAGGTGACAGGGGGCAATGAGCAGTTCTTC.

The chain couples TRBV27 to TRBJ2-7, with 8 nucleotides matching TRBD1. The CDR3 totals 15 residues. In germline, CDR1 is MNHEY, CDR2 SMNVEV (reference sequence). The V gene end was trimmed by 5 bases and the J gene end by 2 bases; junction bases not matched to a gene: 8. For the CDR3, the DNA is TGTGCCAGCAGTAGACAGACAGGGGTTGCCTACGAGCAGTACTTC. This translates into CASSRQTGVAYEQYF.

This chain connects TRBV9 to TRBJ2-5; possibly TRBD2 for D (6 bases). V lost 2 bases and J 1 base, leaving 12 bases between the germline ends. Germline V gene data show CDR1 as SGDLS and CDR2 as YYNGEE. The CDR3 consists of 15 residues. Written as DNA, the CDR3 is TGTGCCAGCAGCGTGGACTATCTGGGCCAAGAGACCCAGTACTTC. Residues: CASSVDYLGQETQYF.

This sequence joins TRBV5-1 and TRBJ1-3; D is ambiguous. In germline, CDR1 is SGHRS, CDR2 YFSETQ. The CDR3 runs to 16 residues. V was cut by 0 bases and J by 0 bases, with 10 bases left in between. This CDR3 is CASSLGGLSSGNTIYF. The CDR3 coding sequence is TGCGCCAGCAGCTTGGGTGGGCTCTCCTCTGGAAACACCATATATTTT.

This chain connects TRBV28 to TRBJ1-1, with D tentatively TRBD1 (6 bases). The V gene lost 6 bases and the J gene lost 1 base, with 15 bases spanning the gap. The CDR3 spans 15 residues. Per germline, CDR1 MDHEN and CDR2 SYDVKM. This CDR3 reads CASSRTGQRNTEAFF. In DNA form, the CDR3 reads TGTGCCAGCAGCAGAACCGGACAGAGGAACACTGAAGCTTTCTTT.

The count of this clone is one. This sequence joins TRBV28 and TRBJ1-1; TRBD1 might be the D (5 bases). Germline V gives CDR1 MDHEN, CDR2 SYDVKM. Trimming stripped 5 bases from V and 0 bases from J, with 22 bases between. CDR3 length: 18 residues. Written as DNA, the CDR3 is TGTGCCAGCAGTCCAGGACCTCGGGGGTTCCGAATGAACACTGAAGCTTTCTTT. It encodes CASSPGPRGFRMNTEAFF. The full variable domain, its missing parts supplied by reference TRBV28 and TRBJ1-1, is DVKVTQSSRYLVKRTGEKVFLECVQDMDHENMFWYRQDPGLGLRLIYFSYDVKMKEKGDIPEGYSVSREKKERFSLILESASTNQTSMYLCASSPGPRGFRMNTEAFFGQGTRLTVV.

The chain combines TRBV5-6 with TRBJ2-7, with D possibly TRBD1 on 5 matching bases. The CDR3 is 16 amino acids. Between the trimmed V and J ends, which lost 1 base and 4 bases, there was a span of 18 bases. CDR1 is SGHDT and CDR2 is YYEEEE in the germline V gene. This chain's CDR3 is CASSLLMPRVRYEQYF. The CDR3 region has the DNA TGTGCCAGCAGCTTGCTTATGCCCAGGGTTCGATACGAGCAGTACTTC.

This clone was detected once. The chain joins TRBV3-1 (or the pseudogene TRBV3-2) to TRBJ2-7, with D perhaps TRBD1 (7 bases). Trimming left V 4 bases short and J 5 bases short, with 15 bases between. CDR3 length: 14 amino acids. Germline CDR1 is LGHDT and CDR2 is YNNKEL (reference sequence). CDR3 nucleotides: TGTGCCAGCAGCCGAGAAGGCAGGGGGGACGAGCAGTACTTC. This sequence encodes CASSREGRGDEQYF.

The table lists this clone with a few counts. The J gene is TRBJ2-5, the V gene TRBV19, with 13 bases matching TRBD2. This CDR3 spans 16 amino acids. CDR1 and CDR2 from the germline V gene are LNHDA and SQIVND (reference sequence). The V segment lost 3 bases and the J segment 6 bases; nucleotides outside the gene matches: 7. Here the CDR3 DNA reads TGTGCCAGTAGTATCGGACGGACTAGCGGGAGCAAGACCCAGTACTTC. Protein product: CASSIGRTSGSKTQYF.